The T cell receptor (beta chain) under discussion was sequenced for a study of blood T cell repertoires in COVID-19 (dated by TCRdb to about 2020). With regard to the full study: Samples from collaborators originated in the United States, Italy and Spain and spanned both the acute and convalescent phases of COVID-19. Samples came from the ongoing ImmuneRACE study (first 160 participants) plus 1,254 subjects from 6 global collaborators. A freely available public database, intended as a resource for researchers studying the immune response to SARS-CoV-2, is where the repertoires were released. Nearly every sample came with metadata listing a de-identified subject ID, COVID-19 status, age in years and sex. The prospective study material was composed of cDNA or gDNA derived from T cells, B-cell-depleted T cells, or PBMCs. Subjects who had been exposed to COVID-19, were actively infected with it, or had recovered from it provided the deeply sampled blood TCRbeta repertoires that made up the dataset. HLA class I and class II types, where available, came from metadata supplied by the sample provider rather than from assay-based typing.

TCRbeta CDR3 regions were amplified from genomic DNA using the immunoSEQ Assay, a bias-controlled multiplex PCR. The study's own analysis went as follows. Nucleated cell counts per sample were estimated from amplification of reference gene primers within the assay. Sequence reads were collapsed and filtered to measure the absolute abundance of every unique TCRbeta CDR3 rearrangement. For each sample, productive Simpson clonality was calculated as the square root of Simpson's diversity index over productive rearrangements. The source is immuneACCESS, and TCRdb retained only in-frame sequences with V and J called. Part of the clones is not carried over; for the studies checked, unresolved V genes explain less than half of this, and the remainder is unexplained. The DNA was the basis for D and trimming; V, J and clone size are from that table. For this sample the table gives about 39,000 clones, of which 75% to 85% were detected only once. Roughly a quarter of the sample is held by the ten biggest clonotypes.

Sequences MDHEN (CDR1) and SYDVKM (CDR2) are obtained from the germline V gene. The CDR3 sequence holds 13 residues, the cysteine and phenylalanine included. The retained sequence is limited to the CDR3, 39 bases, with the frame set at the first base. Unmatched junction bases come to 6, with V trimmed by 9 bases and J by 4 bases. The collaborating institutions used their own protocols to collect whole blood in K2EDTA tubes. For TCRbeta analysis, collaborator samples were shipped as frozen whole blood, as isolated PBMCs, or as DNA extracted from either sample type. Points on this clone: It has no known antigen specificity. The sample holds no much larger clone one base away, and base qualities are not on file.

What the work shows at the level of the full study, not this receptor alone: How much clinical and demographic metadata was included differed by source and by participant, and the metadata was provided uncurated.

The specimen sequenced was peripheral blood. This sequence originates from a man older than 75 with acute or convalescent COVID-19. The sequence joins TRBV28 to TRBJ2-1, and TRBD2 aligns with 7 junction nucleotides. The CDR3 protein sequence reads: CASLIAGYNEQFF. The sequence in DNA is TGTGCCAGTCTTATAGCGGGTTACAATGAGCAGTTCTTC.